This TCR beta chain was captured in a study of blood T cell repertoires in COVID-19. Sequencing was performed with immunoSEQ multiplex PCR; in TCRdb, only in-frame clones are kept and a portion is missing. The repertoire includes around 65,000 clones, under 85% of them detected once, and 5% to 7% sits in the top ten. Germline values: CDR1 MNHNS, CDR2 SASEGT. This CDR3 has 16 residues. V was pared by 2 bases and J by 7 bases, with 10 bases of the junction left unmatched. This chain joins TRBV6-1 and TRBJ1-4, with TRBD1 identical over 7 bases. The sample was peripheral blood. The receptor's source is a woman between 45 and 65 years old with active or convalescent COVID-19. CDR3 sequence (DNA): TGTGCCAGCAGTGAAAAGGGGACAGTCGTCACTGAAAAACTGTTTTTT. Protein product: CASSEKGTVVTEKLFF.